Shown below are 23 T cell receptor beta chains from a single sample sequenced in a study of post-analysis software for immune sequencing data. The study's findings and limits: In patients, TRBV5-6, TRBV5-1 and TRBV20-1 belonged to five TRBV segments found more frequently than in controls.

Libraries were made from TCR beta cDNA, and they carried unique molecular identifiers. TCRdb re-analysed the PCR reads in MiXCR, keeping a single row per CDR3 protein. The table includes over 700,000 distinct CDR3 sequences, approximately 30% detected once. No cognate antigen is known for these TCRs. The sequencing input was blood. Receptors originate from a girl aged 10 to 17 with multiple sclerosis.

This clonotype was counted between two and nine times. The J gene is TRBJ2-1, the V gene TRBV2; 8 positions match TRBD2. Looked up from germline, CDR1 is SNHLY and CDR2 is FYNNEI. The CDR3 contains 14 residues. J lost 10 bases, V lost 6 bases, and 11 bases had no gene match. The CDR3 DNA is TGTGCCAGCAGGCTACCGGGACTAGGGGAGGAGCAGTTCTTC. Residues: CASRLPGLGEEQFF.

CDR3 protein: CASSTTGYQETQYF. The DNA of the CDR3 is TGCGCCAGCAGCACCACTGGATACCAAGAGACCCAGTACTTC. This rearrangement joins TRBV5-1 to TRBJ2-5; D gene ambiguous. The germline CDR1 and CDR2 sequences are SGHRS and YFSETQ. CDR3 length equals 14 residues. Trimming removed 4 bases at V and 0 bases at J, with 10 bases between.

The chain recombines TRBV20-1 with TRBJ2-3, with D perhaps being TRBD1 or TRBD2 (5 bases each). V lost 6 bases and J 1 base, leaving 14 bases between the germline ends. Looked up from germline, CDR1 is DFQATT and CDR2 is SNEGSKA (reference sequence). The length of the CDR3 is 14 residues. CDR3 loop: CSARDLDGTDTQYF. DNA for the CDR3: TGCAGTGCCAGGGACCTGGATGGCACAGATACGCAGTATTTT.

This clonotype was picked up a small number of times. The chain uses TRBV25-1 and TRBJ1-2; possible D gene TRBD1, 5 bases. Germline loops: CDR1 MGHDK, CDR2 SYGVNS. The V end lost 8 bases, the J end lost 8 bases, and 18 bases lay between the germline ends. The CDR3 contains 13 residues. The CDR3 nucleotides are TGTGCCAGCGATCCGGGACCAGGAGGCGGCTACACCTTC. Translation gives CASDPGPGGGYTF.

V is TRBV20-1 and J is TRBJ2-3; unclear D gene. CDR1 is DFQATT and CDR2 is SNEGSKA in the germline V gene (reference sequence). The CDR3 is 15 residues long. The V end lost 2 bases, the J end lost 8 bases, and 20 bases lay between the germline ends. CDR3 sequence: CSARLSGRAFGTQYF. CDR3 DNA: TGCAGTGCTAGACTTTCGGGTCGCGCATTCGGTACGCAGTATTTT.

The V gene is TRBV3-1, the J gene TRBJ2-7, with D maybe TRBD2 (6 bases). The CDR3 totals 16 residues. Between the trimmed V and J ends, which lost 4 bases and 0 bases, there was a span of 16 bases. Looked up from germline, CDR1 is LGHDT and CDR2 is YNNKEL (reference sequence). The CDR3 spells CASSRFHTSTSYEQYF. CDR3 nucleotides: TGTGCCAGCAGCCGCTTTCATACTAGCACCTCCTACGAGCAGTACTTC.

V and J are TRBV11-2 and TRBJ1-1; D remains unclear. The CDR3 is 14 residues long. CDR1 is SGHAT, CDR2 FQNNGV, per germline. The V end was cut by 0 bases, the J end by 1 base, with 6 bases between. The CDR3: CASSLDPRNTEAFF. The CDR3 coding sequence is TGTGCCAGCAGCTTAGATCCCAGGAACACTGAAGCTTTCTTT. The whole variable domain, remainder taken from reference TRBV11-2 and TRBJ1-1, is EAGVAQSPRYKIIEKRQSVAFWCNPISGHATLYWYQQILGQGPKLLIQFQNNGVVDDSQLPKDRFSAERLKGVDSTLKIQPAKLEDSAVYLCASSLDPRNTEAFFGQGTRLTVV.

V usage is TRBV4-3 and J usage is TRBJ1-4; D not certain. V lost 0 bases and J 0 bases, leaving 11 bases between the germline ends. This CDR3 comprises 17 residues. Germline V gene lookup returns CDR1 LGHNA and CDR2 YSLEER. The CDR3 coding sequence is TGCGCCAGCAGCCAAGAGGAAGGGAGTGCAACTAATGAAAAACTGTTTTTT. Translating it yields CASSQEEGSATNEKLFF.

This clonotype was observed a few times. The genes are TRBV6-6 and TRBJ1-2; TRBD1 is a possible D gene (6 bases). This CDR3 comprises 14 residues. The V gene's germline CDR1 is MNHNY and CDR2 SVGAGI (reference sequence). The V end was cut by 5 bases, the J end by 7 bases, with 17 bases between. The CDR3 sequence is CASSTIQGLFGYTF. The CDR3 nucleotides are TGTGCCAGCAGTACGATCCAGGGGCTGTTTGGCTACACCTTC.

This clonotype turned up a few times. J is TRBJ1-6 and V is TRBV27; TRBD1 might be the D (6 bases). Germline V gene lookup returns CDR1 MNHEY and CDR2 SMNVEV (reference sequence). The CDR3 has 13 amino acids. V shed 3 bases and J shed 13 bases, with 13 bases lying between them. The CDR3 region is CASSFGQRHPLHF. DNA of the CDR3: TGTGCCAGCAGTTTCGGACAGAGGCACCCCCTCCACTTT.

This clonotype was counted between two and nine times. Written as DNA, the CDR3 is TGTGCCAGCAGTTTAAGTAGGAGTGGTGAGCAGTTCTTC. This gives the protein CASSLSRSGEQFF. V and J are TRBV12-3 or TRBV12-4 and TRBJ2-1; D uncertain. The CDR3 is 13 amino acids. V gave up 2 bases and J gave up 9 bases, with 11 bases separating them.

This clonotype was counted between two and nine times. The chain has TRBV2 and TRBJ1-2; tentatively, D is TRBD1 (6 bases). This CDR3 contains 13 residues. Germline-derived CDR1 and CDR2 are SNHLY and FYNNEI. V was clipped by 4 bases and J by 8 bases, with 14 bases between them. CDR3 bases: TGTGCCAGCAGTGGAACAGGGTTCGCAGGCTACACCTTC. This sequence encodes CASSGTGFAGYTF.

The chain has TRBV21-1 and TRBJ2-7; whether TRBD2, the table's D call, matches the DNA was not checked. The J call may be mistaken, given a closer DNA end match to TRBJ2-4. TRBV21-1 is classified as a pseudogene. The CDR3 has 13 residues. This CDR3 reads CASSKEGRGIQYF. The CDR3 nucleotides read TGTGCCAGCAGCAAAGAGGGGAGGGGCATTCAGTACTTC.

This clonotype was picked up a small number of times. The CDR3: CASSAGDRPLGDTQYF. The CDR3 DNA sequence: TGTGCCAGCAGCGCGGGGGACAGGCCCCTGGGAGATACGCAGTATTTT. The chain carries TRBV9 and TRBJ2-3; 8 positions match TRBD1. Germline CDR1 and CDR2: SGDLS and YYNGEE. The length of the CDR3 is 16 residues. V lost 3 bases to trimming and J lost 5 bases; unmatched junction nucleotides: 11.

The rearrangement uses TRBV7-9 and TRBJ2-7, with D unclear. Per the germline V gene, CDR1 is SEHNR and CDR2 is FQNEAQ (reference sequence). This CDR3 spans 14 amino acids. Deletions cut 2 bases from V and 2 bases from J, with 10 bases between. Written as DNA, the CDR3 is TGTGCCAGCAGCTTATCAACGCCCCCCTACGAGCAGTACTTC. It encodes CASSLSTPPYEQYF. The full variable domain, its missing parts supplied by reference TRBV7-9 and TRBJ2-7, is DTGVSQNPRHKITKRGQNVTFRCDPISEHNRLYWYRQTLGQGPEFLTYFQNEAQLEKSRLLSDRFSAERPKGSFSTLEIQRTEQGDSAMYLCASSLSTPPYEQYFGPGTRLTVT.

The rearrangement joins TRBV5-1 to TRBJ1-1; D might be TRBD1 (6 bases). With 4 bases removed from V and 3 bases from J, the gap between germline ends came to 22 bases. Germline CDR1 SGHRS, CDR2 YFSETQ. The CDR3 is 17 residues long. For the CDR3, the DNA is TGCGCCAGCAGCCCGTTACAGGGCGCTCGGGTCGACACTGAAGCTTTCTTT. This translates into CASSPLQGARVDTEAFF.

This sequence joins TRBV14 and TRBJ1-1; 8 positions match TRBD1. CDR1 is SGHDN, CDR2 FVKESK, per germline. This CDR3 is built from 15 residues. J lost 6 bases, V lost 3 bases, and 9 bases had no gene match. CDR3 protein: CASSHFTGGRAEAFF. The CDR3 DNA reads TGTGCCAGCAGCCACTTCACAGGGGGAAGGGCTGAAGCTTTCTTT.

The J gene is TRBJ2-4, the V gene TRBV9, with 12 bases fitting TRBD2. The J call may be wrong; the DNA end is better matched by TRBJ2-7. The germline V gene encodes CDR1 SGDLS and CDR2 YYNGEE. The CDR3 totals 13 residues. CDR3 sequence (DNA): TGTGCCAGCAGCGGACTAGCGGGAGACGAGCAGTACTTC. This gives the protein CASSGLAGDEQYF.

The rearrangement uses TRBV5-1 and TRBJ1-2, with 9 positions matching TRBD1. The CDR3 totals 14 residues. Trimming removed 4 bases from V and 3 bases from J; junction bases left unmatched: 4. CDR1 and CDR2 from the germline V gene are SGHRS and YFSETQ. CDR3 amino acids: CASSPGQGHYGYTF. CDR3 coding DNA: TGCGCCAGCAGCCCGGGACAGGGCCACTATGGCTACACCTTC.

This clonotype turned up a few times. V usage is TRBV5-1 and J usage is TRBJ2-5; 7 bases match TRBD2. Germline V gene lookup returns CDR1 SGHRS and CDR2 YFSETQ. J was trimmed by 11 bases and V by 6 bases; bases with no gene match: 22. CDR3 length: 16 amino acids. As DNA, the CDR3 is TGCGCCAGCATCCCCCCGGGCGGGGGACCCTACAATGAGCAGTACTTC. Translated, it gives CASIPPGGGPYNEQYF.

A note on this clonotype: Germline and junction disagree at one end, which may indicate a read error. The chain carries TRBV11-2 and TRBJ2-1; no clear D. The germline V gene has CDR1 SGHAT and CDR2 FQNNGV. The CDR3 is 13 residues long. DNA of the CDR3: TGTGTCAGCAGCCCGACCTCCTACAATGAGCAGTTCTTC. Its protein is CVSSPTSYNEQFF.

This clonotype occurred many times. V and J are TRBV5-1 and TRBJ2-7, with 7 bases aligning to TRBD1. The V segment lost 2 bases and the J segment 6 bases; nucleotides outside the gene matches: 5. This CDR3 comprises 13 residues. Germline V gene data show CDR1 as SGHRS and CDR2 as YFSETQ. CDR3 DNA sequence: TGCGCCAGCAGCTTCACAGGGGCCGGCGAGCAGTACTTC. It translates to CASSFTGAGEQYF.

This clonotype was seen a few times. V gene TRBV7-2 combines with J gene TRBJ2-7, with D possibly matching TRBD2 (6 bases). The CDR3 loop spans 13 amino acids. Germline assignment: CDR1 SGHTA and CDR2 FQGNSA. Trimming took 5 bases from V and 5 from J, leaving 13 bases between them. In nucleotides, the CDR3 is TGTGCCAGCAGCCGGGACTCCCCTAACGAGCAGTACTTC. Its translation is CASSRDSPNEQYF.